The clone carrying this T cell receptor beta chain was seen only a few times. These data belong to a study of response to subunit inactivated influenza vaccine. MiXCR was run by TCRdb on the RT-PCR reads, yielding one entry per CDR3 protein. The top ten clones hold 11% of a sample with 450,000 to 700,000 distinct CDR3 sequences, approximately 15% of them seen once. The CDR3 extends over 15 amino acids. The germline V gene encodes CDR1 SGHVS and CDR2 FQNEAQ. Trimming removed 1 base at V and 0 bases at J, with 10 bases between. The TCR comes from a man between 50 and 59 years old who received an inactivated influenza vaccine. The sample consisted of PBMCs from blood, taken approximately 12 days after vaccination. V gene TRBV7-8 combines with J gene TRBJ2-7, with D unresolved. CDR3 sequence (DNA): TGTGCCAGCAGCTTAGGTATTGACAACTCCTACGAGCAGTACTTC. This translates into CASSLGIDNSYEQYF.